This entry lists 4 T cell receptor beta chains sequenced from one sample in a study of tissue T cells after allogeneic stem cell transplantation. Time point: mouse harvest day 14 after allogeneic transplant. Each mouse received 10^7 T-cell-depleted marrow cells plus 10^6 splenic CD5+ T cells by tail vein. TCRdb keeps only in-frame clones here, not all; method: immunoSEQ multiplex PCR. The top ten clones hold 35% to 40% of a sample with over 5,500 clones, 40% to 50% of them seen once. Sequenced: gut tissue. The receptors shown here come from a female BALB/c mouse given C57BL/6 T cells with graft-versus-host disease after an allogeneic hematopoietic cell transplant.

For this clone: The listed genes are named as in mouse. The CDR3 loop is CASSFQNSGNTLYF. CDR3 bases read: TGTGCTAGCAGTTTTCAAAATTCTGGAAATACGCTCTAT. The J gene is TRBJ1-3, the V gene TRBV29, with D unclear. The DNA ends 1 residue before the CDR3 does, and the rest of the CDR3 is filled in from the germline J gene. CDR3 length: 14 residues. CDR1 is MSHET and CDR2 is SYDVDS in the germline V gene. Trimming took off 3 bases at V and 0 bases at J, with 6 bases between the two ends. The full variable domain, its missing parts supplied by reference TRBV29 and TRBJ1-3, is DMKVTQMPRYLIKRMGENVLLECGQDMSHETMYWYRQDPGLGLQLIYISYDVDSNSEGDIPKGYRVSRKKREHFSLILDSAKTNQTSVYFCASSFQNSGNTLYFGEGSRLIVV.

This clone came up a few times. Genes and germline come from the mouse. The read stops 1 residue short of the end of the CDR3; the missing end is completed from the germline J gene. The chain carries TRBV26 and TRBJ2-7; 10 bases are a match to TRBD1. This CDR3 has 15 amino acids. In germline, CDR1 is KGHPV, CDR2 FQNQEV (reference sequence). J gave up 3 bases and V 3 bases, and 5 bases lay outside the gene matches. Incomplete CDR3 DNA: TGTGCCAGCAGTCTCACCGGGACAGGGGTCTATGAACAGTAC. Translated: CASSLTGTGVYEQY. The whole CDR3 reads CASSLTGTGVYEQYF. The full variable domain, with the rest looked up from reference TRBV26 and TRBJ2-7, is NSKVIQTPRYLVKGQGQKAKMRCIPEKGHPVVFWYQQNKNNEFKFLINFQNQEVLQQIDMTEKRFSAECPSNSPCSLEIQSSEAGDSALYLCASSLTGTGVYEQYFGPGTRLTVL.

A remark on this clone: The gene names here belong to mouse. The read falls 1 residue short of the CDR3 end, and the missing part is taken from the germline J gene. This sequence joins TRBV1 and TRBJ1-1; the match to TRBD1 covers 7 bases. The CDR3 spans 14 residues. J lost 1 base, V lost 6 bases, and 5 bases had no gene match. CDR1 and CDR2 (germline): NSQYPW, LRSPGD (reference sequence). The DNA read from the CDR3 is TGCACCTGCAGAATCAGGGGGGTAAACACAGAAGTCTTC. Encoded protein: CTCRIRGVNTEVF. The full CDR3 sequence reads CTCRIRGVNTEVFF.

A note on this clone: Mouse names are used for the genes. The CDR3 goes on 1 residue after the read ends, and that part is filled in from the germline J gene. The chain uses TRBV5 and TRBJ1-4; D unclear. This CDR3 has 15 residues. Germline CDR1 and CDR2: LGHNA and YNLKQL (reference sequence). V lost 0 bases to trimming and J lost 3 bases, with 8 bases between them. CDR3 bases read: TGTGCCAGCAGCCAAGAGGGCAAGACCAACGAAAGATTATTT. As protein: CASSQEGKTNERLF. The whole CDR3 region reads CASSQEGKTNERLFF.